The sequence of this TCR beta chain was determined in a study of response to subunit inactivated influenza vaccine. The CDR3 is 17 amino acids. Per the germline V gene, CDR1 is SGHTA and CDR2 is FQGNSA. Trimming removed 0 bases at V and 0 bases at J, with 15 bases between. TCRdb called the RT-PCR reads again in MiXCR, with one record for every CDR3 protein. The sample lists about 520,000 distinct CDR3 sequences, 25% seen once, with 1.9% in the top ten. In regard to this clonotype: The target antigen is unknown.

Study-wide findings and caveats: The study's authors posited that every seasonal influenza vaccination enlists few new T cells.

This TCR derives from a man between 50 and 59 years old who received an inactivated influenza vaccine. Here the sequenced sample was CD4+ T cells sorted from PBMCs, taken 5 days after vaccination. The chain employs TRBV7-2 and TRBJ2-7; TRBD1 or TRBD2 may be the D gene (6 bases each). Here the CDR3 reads CASSLAVGGSGSYEQYF. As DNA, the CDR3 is TGTGCCAGCAGCTTAGCGGTAGGGGGGTCGGGCTCCTACGAGCAGTACTTC. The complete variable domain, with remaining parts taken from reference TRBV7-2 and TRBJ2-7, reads GAGVSQSPSNKVTEKGKDVELRCDPISGHTALYWYRQSLGQGLEFLIYFQGNSAPDKSGLPSDRFSAERTGGSVSTLTIQRTQQEDSAVYLCASSLAVGGSGSYEQYFGPGTRLTVT.